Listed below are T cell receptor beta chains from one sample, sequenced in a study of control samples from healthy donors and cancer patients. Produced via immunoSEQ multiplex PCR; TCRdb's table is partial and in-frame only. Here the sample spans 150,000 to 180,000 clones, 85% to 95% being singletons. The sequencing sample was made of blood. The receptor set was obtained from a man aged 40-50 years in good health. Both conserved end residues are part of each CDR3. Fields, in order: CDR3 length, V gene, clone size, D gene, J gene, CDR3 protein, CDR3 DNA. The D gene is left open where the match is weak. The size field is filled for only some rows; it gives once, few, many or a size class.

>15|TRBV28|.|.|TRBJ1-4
CASSSPGLTGEKLFF
TGTGCCAGCAGTTCCCCAGGACTCACAGGTGAAAAACTGTTTTTT
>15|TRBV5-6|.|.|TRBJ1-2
CASSSAGQGTFGYTF
TGTGCCAGCAGCTCCGCGGGGCAGGGGACTTTTGGCTACACCTTC
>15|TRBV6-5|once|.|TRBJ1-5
CASSPGQDGNQPQHF
TGTGCCAGCAGTCCGGGCCAGGATGGCAATCAGCCCCAGCATTTT
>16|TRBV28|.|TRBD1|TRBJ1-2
CASSSQTGGANYGYTF
TGTGCCAGCAGTTCGCAGACAGGGGGAGCTAACTATGGCTACACCTTC
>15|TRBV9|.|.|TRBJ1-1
CASSSTDWMNTEAFF
TGTGCCAGCAGCTCGACGGACTGGATGAACACTGAAGCTTTCTTT
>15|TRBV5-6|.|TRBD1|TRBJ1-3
CASSLPGGRGNTIYF
TGTGCCAGCAGCTTGCCAGGGGGCCGAGGAAACACCATATATTTT
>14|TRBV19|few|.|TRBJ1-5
CASSIGVSNQPQHF
TGTGCCAGTAGTATAGGGGTTAGCAATCAGCCCCAGCATTTT
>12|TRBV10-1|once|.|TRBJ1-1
CASSDPGSEAFF
TGCGCCAGCAGTGATCCCGGGTCTGAAGCTTTCTTT
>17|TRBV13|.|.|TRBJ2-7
CASSRFGAASTSYEQYF
TGTGCCAGCAGCCGTTTTGGGGCGGCTAGCACATCCTACGAGCAGTACTTC
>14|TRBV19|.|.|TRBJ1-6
CASSLKGGDSPLHF
TGTGCCAGTAGTCTCAAGGGGGGCGATTCACCCCTCCACTTT
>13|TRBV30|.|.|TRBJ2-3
CAWSGLSGNTQYF
TGTGCCTGGAGTGGACTTTCGGGGAATACGCAGTATTTT
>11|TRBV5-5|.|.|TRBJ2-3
CASNFADTQYF
TGTGCCAGCAACTTCGCAGATACGCAGTATTTT
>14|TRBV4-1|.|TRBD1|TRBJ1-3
CASSPGQGGNTIYF
TGCGCCAGCAGCCCCGGACAGGGGGGAAACACCATATATTTT
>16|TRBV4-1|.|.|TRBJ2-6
CASSQGQGSGANVLTF
TGCGCCAGCAGCCAGGGGCAGGGGTCTGGGGCCAACGTCCTGACTTTC
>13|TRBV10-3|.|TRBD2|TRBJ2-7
CAISGGLAGGQYF
TGTGCCATCAGCGGAGGACTAGCGGGGGGGCAGTACTTC
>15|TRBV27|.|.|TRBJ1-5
CASSRGVGGNQPQHF
TGTGCCAGCAGCAGGGGAGTTGGAGGGAATCAGCCCCAGCATTTT
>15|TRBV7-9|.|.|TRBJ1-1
CASSPTGVINTEAFF
TGTGCCAGCAGCCCCACTGGTGTGATTAACACTGAAGCTTTCTTT
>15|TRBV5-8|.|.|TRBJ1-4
CASSLGTGNNEKLFF
TGTGCCAGCAGCTTGGGCACAGGCAATAATGAAAAACTGTTTTTT
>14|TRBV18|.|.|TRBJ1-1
CASSPGRLNTEAFF
TGTGCCAGCTCACCGGGACGCTTGAACACTGAAGCTTTCTTT
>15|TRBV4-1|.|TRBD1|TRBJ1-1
CASSQPTTGTTEAFF
TGCGCCAGCAGCCAACCCACGACAGGGACCACTGAAGCTTTCTTT
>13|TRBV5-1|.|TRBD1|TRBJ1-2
CASSIQGAYGYTF
TGCGCCAGCAGCATACAGGGGGCCTATGGCTACACCTTC
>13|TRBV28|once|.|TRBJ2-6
CASSQSGANVLTF
TGTGCCAGCAGCCAATCTGGGGCCAACGTCCTGACTTTC
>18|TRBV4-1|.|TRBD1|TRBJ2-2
CASSQGGRETGDTGELFF
TGCGCCAGCAGCCAGGGGGGACGAGAGACAGGGGACACCGGGGAGCTGTTTTTT
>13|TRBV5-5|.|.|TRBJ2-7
CASSLGVYGGRYF
TGTGCCAGCAGCTTGGGGGTATACGGGGGACGGTACTTC
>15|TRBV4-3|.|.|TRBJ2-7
CASSQVPGATYEQYF
TGCGCCAGCAGCCAAGTCCCAGGGGCGACCTACGAGCAGTACTTC
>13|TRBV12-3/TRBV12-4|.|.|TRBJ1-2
CASSLGVYYGYTF
TGTGCCAGCAGTTTGGGCGTCTACTATGGCTACACCTTC
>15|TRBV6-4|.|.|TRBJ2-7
CASSDQILSPYEQYF
TGTGCCAGCAGTGACCAGATTCTCAGTCCCTACGAGCAGTACTTC
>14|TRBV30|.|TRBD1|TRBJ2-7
CACDGPGQGNEQYF
TGTGCCTGCGATGGACCTGGACAGGGGAACGAGCAGTACTTC
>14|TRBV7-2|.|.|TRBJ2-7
CASSLGRVGYEQYF
TGTGCCAGCAGCTTAGGGAGGGTTGGCTACGAGCAGTACTTC
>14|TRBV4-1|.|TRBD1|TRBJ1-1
CASSPQQGAAEAFF
TGCGCCAGCAGCCCACAACAGGGGGCTGCTGAAGCTTTCTTT
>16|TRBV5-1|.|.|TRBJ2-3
CASSPPRGGGTDTQYF
TGCGCCAGCAGCCCACCGAGGGGGGGCGGCACAGATACGCAGTATTTT
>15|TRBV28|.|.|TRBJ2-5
CASSFGHRTGETQYF
TGTGCCAGCAGTTTCGGTCATAGAACCGGGGAGACCCAGTACTTC
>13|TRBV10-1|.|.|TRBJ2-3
CASMGPNTDTQYF
TGCGCCAGCATGGGACCTAACACAGATACGCAGTATTTT
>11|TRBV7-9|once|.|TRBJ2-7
CASGIWYEQYF
TGTGCCAGCGGGATCTGGTACGAGCAGTACTTC
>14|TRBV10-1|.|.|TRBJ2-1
CASSKGTSRDEQFF
TGCGCCAGCAGTAAGGGGACTTCAAGGGATGAGCAGTTCTTC
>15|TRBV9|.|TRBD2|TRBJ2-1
CASSEAGGAYNEQFF
TGTGCCAGCAGCGAGGCGGGGGGGGCATACAATGAGCAGTTCTTC
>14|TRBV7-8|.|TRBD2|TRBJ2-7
CASSPWTSGYEQYF
TGTGCCAGCAGCCCCTGGACTAGCGGCTACGAGCAGTACTTC
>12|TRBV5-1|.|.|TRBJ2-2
CASRPFTGELFF
TGCGCCAGCCGACCGTTCACCGGGGAGCTGTTTTTT
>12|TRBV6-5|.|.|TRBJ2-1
CASSPLSGEQFF
TGTGCCAGCAGCCCACTATCGGGTGAGCAGTTCTTC
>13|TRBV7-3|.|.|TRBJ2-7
CASSLGVSYEQYF
TGTGCCAGCAGCTTAGGGGTCTCCTACGAGCAGTACTTC
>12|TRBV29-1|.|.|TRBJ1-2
CSVAKGHDGYTF
TGCAGCGTCGCAAAGGGACATGATGGCTACACCTTC
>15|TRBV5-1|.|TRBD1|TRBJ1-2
CASSSRTGTGGGYTF
TGCGCCAGCAGCTCTCGCACCGGGACAGGGGGAGGCTACACCTTC
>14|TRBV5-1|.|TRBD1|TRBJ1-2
CASSLAQGAGGYTF
TGCGCCAGCAGCTTGGCCCAGGGGGCTGGTGGCTACACCTTC
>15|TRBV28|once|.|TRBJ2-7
CASSLIQGASYEQYF
TGTGCCAGCAGTTTAATACAGGGAGCCTCCTACGAGCAGTACTTC
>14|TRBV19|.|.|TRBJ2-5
CASAKTGYQETQYF
TGTGCCAGTGCTAAAACAGGGTACCAAGAGACCCAGTACTTC
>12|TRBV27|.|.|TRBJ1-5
CASSSLRGTQHF
TGTGCCAGCAGTTCCCTCAGGGGCACCCAGCATTTT
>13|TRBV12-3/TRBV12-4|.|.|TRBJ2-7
CASSLADSYEQYF
TGTGCCAGCAGTTTAGCAGATTCCTACGAGCAGTACTTC
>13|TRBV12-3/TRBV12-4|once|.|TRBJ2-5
CASRPAGGETQYF
TGTGCCAGCAGGCCAGCCGGGGGCGAGACCCAGTACTTC
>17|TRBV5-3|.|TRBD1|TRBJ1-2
CARSLASGTGDPYGYTF
TGTGCCAGAAGCCTAGCCTCCGGGACAGGGGATCCATATGGCTACACCTTC
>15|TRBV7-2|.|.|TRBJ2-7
CASSLNGVGSYEQYF
TGTGCCAGCAGCTTAAACGGGGTAGGGTCGTACGAGCAGTACTTC
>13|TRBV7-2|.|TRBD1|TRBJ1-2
CASSFQGTDGYTF
TGTGCCAGCAGCTTTCAAGGGACAGATGGCTACACCTTC
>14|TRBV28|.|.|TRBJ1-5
CASSLGVGDQPQHF
TGTGCCAGCAGTTTAGGGGTTGGAGATCAGCCCCAGCATTTT
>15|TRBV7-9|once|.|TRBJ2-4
CASSPNTIAGNIQYF
TGTGCCAGCAGCCCCAATACCATCGCAGGAAACATTCAGTACTTC
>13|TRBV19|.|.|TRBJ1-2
CASSIDRNYGYTF
TGTGCCAGTAGTATAGACAGAAACTATGGCTACACCTTC